This T cell receptor (beta chain) was found in a study of cytomegalovirus exposure and HLA in healthy donors. The V and J ends lost 4 bases and 5 bases respectively, with 15 bases between them. The germline V gene has CDR1 LNHDA and CDR2 SQIVND (reference sequence). The CDR3 loop spans 16 amino acids. PCR employed 60 Vbeta and 13 Jbeta primers. The repertoire was sequenced with immunoSEQ multiplex PCR; TCRdb's copy has only in-frame clones and lacks some. The repertoire holds roughly 110,000 clones, with 60% to 75% as singletons. The sequenced sample was PBMCs. This clonotype originated in a man aged 25 to 40 in good health and CMV-seronegative. V gene TRBV19 combines with J gene TRBJ1-6; TRBD1 is a possible D gene (6 bases). The CDR3 spells CASSTSDRLHNSPLHF. CDR3 nucleotides: TGTGCCAGTAGTACCTCCGACAGGCTCCATAATTCACCCCTCCACTTT. Filled out from reference TRBV19 and TRBJ1-6, the complete variable domain reads DGGITQSPKYLFRKEGQNVTLSCEQNLNHDAMYWYRQDPGQGLRLIYYSQIVNDFQKGDIAEGYSVSREKKESFPLTVTSAQKNPTAFYLCASSTSDRLHNSPLHFGNGTRLTVT.